The T cell receptor beta chain under discussion was sequenced for a study of blood T cell repertoires in COVID-19. In the study overall: COVID-19 samples collected from the United States, Italy and Spain covered acute and convalescent phases. T cells, B-cell-depleted T cells, or PBMCs provided the cDNA or gDNA that served as material.

This clone was seen a handful of times. No DNA is shown, since the ends of the CDR3 on it are uncertain; the CDR3 is the one TCRdb lists. Donors in Cohort 3 who had recovered were those with two negative PCRs, healthcare professional clearance, or resolution of their symptoms. Ends included, the CDR3 has 12 residues. Per germline, CDR1 SNHLY and CDR2 FYNNEI. The protocol was immunoSEQ multiplex PCR, while the TCRdb copy is restricted to in-frame clones and leaves out a portion. The data contain some 400,000 clones, around 87% of them singletons. The TCR originated in a young man who had recovered from COVID-19. Sequences were obtained from PBMCs or T cells enriched from blood (not recorded which). This chain links TRBV2 with TRBJ1-5. The CDR3 sequence is CASSTSGQPQHF.